Ten or more counts support the clone carrying this TCR beta chain. Its antigen is still unknown. Germline V gene lookup returns CDR1 MGHRA and CDR2 YSYEKL. This CDR3 is built from 15 residues. The V end was cut by 0 bases, the J end by 3 bases, with 11 bases between. The data were taken from a study of T-cell reconstitution after alpha-beta-depleted transplantation in children. Findings of the study overall: Recipient T cells and thymic progenitors that survived were the source of the high TCRbeta diversity seen at day 60 in some patients. Expanded clones from the graft, numbering several hundred, reportedly supplied alpha-beta T cells about two months after transplant. A year post-transplant, T-cell counts and diversity derived mostly from newly produced T cells.

During its preparation, the TCRbeta library received unique molecular identifiers. MiXCR, applied by TCRdb to the PCR reads, yields one record per CDR3 protein. Of roughly 160,000 distinct CDR3 sequences listed, 11% are singletons. Sequences were derived from PBMCs, sampled before TCRalphabeta/CD19-depleted stem cell transplant. This clonotype was sampled from a boy younger than 10 with acute myeloid leukemia, due to receive a stem cell transplant. The rearrangement links TRBV4-1 to TRBJ1-1, with D possibly matching TRBD1 (6 bases). The CDR3: CASSQDQGFDTEAFF. CDR3 sequence (DNA): TGCGCCAGCAGCCAAGATCAGGGGTTCGACACTGAAGCTTTCTTT.